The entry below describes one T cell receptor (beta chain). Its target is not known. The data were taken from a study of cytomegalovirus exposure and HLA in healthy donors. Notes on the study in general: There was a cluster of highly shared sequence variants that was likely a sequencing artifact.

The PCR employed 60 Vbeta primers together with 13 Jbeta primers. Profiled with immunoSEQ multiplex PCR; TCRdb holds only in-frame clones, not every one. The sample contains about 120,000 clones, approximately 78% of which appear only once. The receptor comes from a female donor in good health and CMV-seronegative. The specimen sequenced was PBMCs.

CDR3 bases: TGTGCCAGCAGCTTATTGACAGGGATCGAGCAGTACTTC. Translating gives CASSLLTGIEQYF. The rearrangement uses TRBV7-9 and TRBJ2-7; TRBD1 matches at 7 bases. The germline gives CDR1 SEHNR, CDR2 FQNEAQ (reference sequence). V lost 2 bases and J lost 6; bases outside the gene matches: 4. The CDR3 spans 13 residues.